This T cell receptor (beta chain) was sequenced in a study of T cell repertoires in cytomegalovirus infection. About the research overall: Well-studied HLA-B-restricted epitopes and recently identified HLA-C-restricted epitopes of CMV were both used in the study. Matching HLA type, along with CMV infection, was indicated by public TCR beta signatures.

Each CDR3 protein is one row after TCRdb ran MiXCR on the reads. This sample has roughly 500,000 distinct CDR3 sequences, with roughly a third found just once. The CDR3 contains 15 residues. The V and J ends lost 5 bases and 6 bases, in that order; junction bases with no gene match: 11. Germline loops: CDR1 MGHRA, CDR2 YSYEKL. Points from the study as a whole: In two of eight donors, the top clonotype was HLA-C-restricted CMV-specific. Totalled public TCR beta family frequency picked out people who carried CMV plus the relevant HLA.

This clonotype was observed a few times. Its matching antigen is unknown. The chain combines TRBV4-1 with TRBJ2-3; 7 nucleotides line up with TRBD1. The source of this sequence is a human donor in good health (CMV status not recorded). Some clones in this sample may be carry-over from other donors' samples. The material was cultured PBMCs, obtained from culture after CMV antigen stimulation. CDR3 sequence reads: CASSTTGESGDTQYF. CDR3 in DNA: TGCGCCAGCAGCACAACAGGGGAATCTGGGGATACGCAGTATTTT.